One sample yielded the 10 T cell receptor beta chains listed below, sequenced in a study of Graves' ophthalmopathy and Graves' hyperthyroidism. Amplification of TCR beta CDR3 regions used RNA transcripts. After a first-round RT-PCR with HTBI primers, a second-round multiplex PCR was run. TCRdb itself ran the multiplex PCR reads through MiXCR, one entry per CDR3 protein. This table holds 650,000 to 900,000 distinct CDR3 sequences, roughly two fifths found once. The sample comprised peripheral blood. The receptor set was obtained from an adult man with Graves' ophthalmopathy.

This clonotype showed up just a few times. This sequence joins TRBV5-5 and TRBJ1-2; a possible D gene is TRBD1 (5 bases). Trimming took off 3 bases at V and 8 bases at J, with 17 bases between the two ends. The germline V gene encodes CDR1 SGHKS and CDR2 YYEKEE (reference sequence). The CDR3 contains 14 residues. The CDR3 protein is CASSSGDGQSGYTF. For the CDR3, the DNA is TGTGCCAGCAGCTCTGGGGACGGTCAATCCGGCTACACCTTC. Full variable domain (remainder filled in from reference TRBV5-5 and TRBJ1-2): DAGVTQSPTHLIKTRGQQVTLRCSPISGHKSVSWYQQVLGQGPQFIFQYYEKEERGRGNFPDRFSARQFPNYSSELNVNALLLGDSALYLCASSSGDGQSGYTFGSGTRLTVV.

With respect to this clonotype: Possible read error: a much larger clone is one base away. The gene calls are TRBV7-9 and TRBJ1-1; the D is unclear. V gave up 5 bases and J gave up 3 bases, with 13 bases separating them. The germline gives CDR1 SEHNR, CDR2 FQNEAQ (reference sequence). The CDR3 has 14 residues. DNA for the CDR3: TGTGCCAGCAGCCTCGGTAACGCGCACACTGAAGCTTTCTTT. Amino acid sequence: CASSLGNAHTEAFF.

The chain is built from TRBV7-9 and TRBJ1-2; no firm D call. V lost 4 bases, J lost 7 bases, and 13 bases lay in between. CDR3 length equals 13 residues. Germline V gene data show CDR1 as SEHNR and CDR2 as FQNEAQ (reference sequence). The CDR3 reads CASSSPDGAGYTF. Written as DNA, the CDR3 is TGTGCCAGCAGCTCCCCCGATGGAGCTGGCTACACCTTC.

This clonotype was seen a handful of times. The J gene is TRBJ2-7, the V gene TRBV7-4; D not resolved. The CDR3 is made up of 14 amino acids. Per the germline V gene, CDR1 is SGHVT and CDR2 is SQSDAQ. V was clipped by 5 bases and J by 0 bases, with 11 bases between them. The CDR3 loop reads CASSRRLASYEQYF. CDR3 DNA sequence: TGTGCCAGCAGCCGACGACTGGCCTCCTACGAGCAGTACTTC.

This clonotype was counted ten times or more. Mismatch with germline at one junction end may stem from a read error. The rearrangement joins TRBV7-9 to TRBJ1-1, with 7 bases aligning to TRBD1. This CDR3 region has 15 residues. Germline V gene sequence: CDR1 SEHNR, CDR2 FQNEAQ (reference sequence). The CDR3 protein is CASSQGGKGNTEAFF. CDR3 nucleotide sequence: TGCGCCAGCAGCCAAGGGGGCAAAGGAAACACTGAAGCTTTCTTT.

This clonotype has a handful of counts. V is TRBV7-6 and J is TRBJ1-4; tentatively, D is TRBD1 (6 bases). Germline CDR1 is SGHVS and CDR2 is FNYEAQ. V was shortened by 11 bases and J by 2 bases, with 18 bases between the two germline ends. This CDR3 comprises 15 residues. DNA of the CDR3: TGTGCCTCCAGGCCCTCGACAGGCACTAATGAAAAACTGTTTTTT. It codes for CASRPSTGTNEKLFF.

The chain uses TRBV19 and TRBJ1-5, with 7 bases identical to TRBD1. Germline lookup yields CDR1 LNHDA and CDR2 SQIVND (reference sequence). This CDR3 comprises 14 residues. The V gene end was trimmed by 6 bases and the J gene end by 9 bases; junction bases not matched to a gene: 11. CDR3 nucleotides: TGTGCCAGTAGGGTCGGGACAGACCCTAGGCCCCAGCATTTT. Translating it yields CASRVGTDPRPQHF.

The chain combines TRBV10-3 with TRBJ2-3; 11 positions match TRBD1. V lost 10 bases, J lost 3 bases, and 3 bases stayed unmatched. Germline CDR1 reads ENHRY; CDR2 reads SYGVKD. CDR3 length: 13 amino acids. This CDR3 reads CATGTGGTDTQYF. DNA of the CDR3: TGTGCCACCGGGACAGGGGGGACAGATACGCAGTATTTT.

V gene TRBV20-1 combines with J gene TRBJ2-7, with D maybe TRBD1 (5 bases). The CDR3 covers 13 residues. Deletions cut 6 bases from V and 5 bases from J, with 17 bases between. CDR1 and CDR2 (germline): DFQATT, SNEGSKA (reference sequence). CDR3 residues: CSANRQGINEQYF. The CDR3 nucleotides read TGCAGTGCAAATCGCCAGGGTATCAACGAGCAGTACTTC.

The chain has TRBV7-3 and TRBJ1-1; D gene ambiguous. The germline gives CDR1 SGHTA, CDR2 FQGTGA. V shed 4 bases and J shed 1 base, with 7 bases lying between them. CDR3 length: 13 residues. The CDR3 region is CASSSRKNTEAFF. The CDR3 DNA sequence: TGTGCCAGCAGCTCAAGAAAGAACACTGAAGCTTTCTTT.